The sequence of this T cell receptor (beta chain) was determined in a study of beta chain features in type 1 diabetes. Whole-study context: All samples yielded some 100,000,000 examined sorted cells.

The study, taken as a whole, reports: Reduced insertions and increased deletions marked VDJ junctions in type 1 diabetes patients. Naive, central memory and Treg TCRB repertoires seemed to resemble each other more closely in patients than they did in healthy donors. Shorter templates might be favored by PCR, equally in patients and controls.

Notes on this clone: Its antigen is unknown.

TCRB transcripts that were expressed got sequenced, as all of the isolated RNA had been reverse transcribed. TCRdb's copy holds only in-frame clones and misses some; the assay was immunoSEQ multiplex PCR. The sample lists about 210,000 clones, about a tenth occurring once. Trimming removed 7 bases from V and 2 bases from J; junction bases left unmatched: 5. In germline, CDR1 is MNHNY, CDR2 SVGAGI (reference sequence). CDR3 length equals 13 residues. Sequenced sample: central memory CD4+ T cells from blood. The sequence was obtained from a man between 18 and 29 years old in good health. This sequence joins TRBV6-6 and TRBJ2-7; 7 nucleotides line up with TRBD1. CDR3 residues: CASTRQGTYEQYF. DNA for the CDR3: TGTGCCAGCACTCGACAGGGAACCTACGAGCAGTACTTC.